Presented here are 27 T cell receptor beta chains from one specimen sequenced in a study of a mutant IDH1 vaccine in newly diagnosed glioma. Documented time point: baseline, week 1 (first vaccination visit). Indicated treatment: pre-vaccination baseline after standard-of-care therapy. Method: immunoSEQ multiplex PCR; TCRdb's copy keeps in-frame clones and lacks some. In the table there are tens of thousands of clones, about four fifths of which are singletons. The specimen comprised PBMCs, sampled from a glioma patient treated with radiotherapy, temozolomide or both. The receptors shown here come from a woman in her 50s with glioma.

This clone was counted once. CDR3 loop: CASSLEGGVAGYTF. The CDR3 nucleotides read TGTGCCAGCAGCTTAGAGGGAGGGGTGGCAGGCTACACCTTC. This chain links TRBV11-2 with TRBJ1-2, with a tentative D call TRBD1 (5 bases). V was trimmed by 0 bases and J by 8 bases, leaving 13 bases between them. The CDR3 covers 14 residues. The germline CDR1 and CDR2 sequences are SGHAT and FQNNGV.

Only one count was recorded for this clone. This rearrangement joins TRBV27 to TRBJ1-4, with D perhaps TRBD1 (5 bases). Trimming pared 2 bases from V and 10 bases from J, leaving 20 bases between. The CDR3 runs 16 residues. Germline V CDR1 and CDR2: MNHEY, SMNVEV (reference sequence). For the CDR3, the DNA is TGTGCCAGCAGTTTACTCGCCGGGGGAGCTTCTCCAAAACTGTTTTTT. Translated: CASSLLAGGASPKLFF.

The CDR3 region is CASSPLGNTIYF. The CDR3 DNA reads as TGTGCCAGCAGCCCCCTTGGAAACACCATATATTTT. The chain recombines TRBV7-9 with TRBJ1-3; no firm D call. Trimming removed 5 bases at V and 3 bases at J, with 5 bases between. The CDR3 is 12 residues long. The germline gives CDR1 SEHNR, CDR2 FQNEAQ (reference sequence).

This clone was detected a few times. The chain recombines TRBV29-1 with TRBJ1-1; D unclear. Trimming pared 5 bases from V and 1 base from J, leaving 8 bases between. The CDR3 length is 12 residues. The germline CDR1 and CDR2 sequences are SQVTM and ANQGSEA. The CDR3 is CSVKRRNTEAFF. CDR3 sequence (DNA): TGCAGCGTTAAACGACGGAACACTGAAGCTTTCTTT. Drawing the rest from reference TRBV29-1 and TRBJ1-1, the complete variable domain is SAVISQKPSRDICQRGTSLTIQCQVDSQVTMMFWYRQQPGQSLTLIATANQGSEATYESGFVIDKFPISRPNLTFSTLTVSNMSPEDSSIYLCSVKRRNTEAFFGQGTRLTVV.

The V and J genes are TRBV19 and TRBJ1-4; maybe TRBD1 (5 bases). The CDR3 extends over 15 amino acids. The V end was cut by 6 bases, the J end by 6 bases, with 17 bases between. Germline lookup yields CDR1 LNHDA and CDR2 SQIVND (reference sequence). The CDR3: CASSPRLPGDEKLFF. DNA for the CDR3: TGTGCCAGTAGCCCGAGACTGCCGGGGGATGAAAAACTGTTTTTT.

The gene calls are TRBV30 and TRBJ2-3, with D perhaps TRBD2 (7 bases). The germline V and J ends were trimmed by 2 bases and 8 bases, with 17 bases remaining between them. The CDR3 covers 14 residues. Per the germline V gene, CDR1 is GTSNPN and CDR2 is SVGIG (reference sequence). CDR3 nucleotide sequence: TGTGCCTGGAGTCTAACCGAGAGGGGGGGTACGCAGTATTTT. As protein: CAWSLTERGGTQYF. The full variable domain, its missing parts supplied by reference TRBV30 and TRBJ2-3, is SQTIHQWPATLVQPVGSPLSLECTVEGTSNPNLYWYRQAAGRGLQLLFYSVGIGQISSEVPQNLSASRPQDRQFILSSKKLLLSDSGFYLCAWSLTERGGTQYFGPGTRLTVL.

In the case of this clone: Other DNA sequences of this sample code for an identical CDR3. This rearrangement joins TRBV5-1 to TRBJ2-7; D may be TRBD1 (5 bases). The germline V gene encodes CDR1 SGHRS and CDR2 YFSETQ. The CDR3 spans 14 residues. Trimming left V 0 bases short and J 4 bases short, with 11 bases between. The CDR3 DNA follows: TGCGCCAGCAGCTTGGGTCAGGGTGGGTACGAGCAGTACTTC. Translating gives CASSLGQGGYEQYF.

The chain carries TRBV5-6 and TRBJ1-5; no clear D gene. The germline V gene has CDR1 SGHDT and CDR2 YYEEEE. This CDR3 has 17 amino acids. The V end lost 1 base, the J end lost 2 bases, and 16 bases lay between the germline ends. In DNA, the CDR3 is TGTGCCAGCAGCTTGTTGGGTGGTCAGAACCGCAATCAGCCCCAGCATTTT. It specifies CASSLLGGQNRNQPQHF.

This clone was recorded only once. The chain has TRBV27 and TRBJ2-3, with TRBD2 matching 7 bases. The CDR3 is 14 amino acids. The germline V gene encodes CDR1 MNHEY and CDR2 SMNVEV (reference sequence). V lost 3 bases and J lost 4; bases outside the gene matches: 4. CDR3 region: CASSLMGRADTQYF. In nucleotides, the CDR3 is TGTGCCAGCAGTTTGATGGGGAGGGCAGATACGCAGTATTTT.

There are a few counts of this clone. V and J are TRBV29-1 and TRBJ1-2, with 8 bases aligning to TRBD1. The V and J ends lost 3 bases and 7 bases, in that order; junction bases with no gene match: 7. Per germline, CDR1 SQVTM and CDR2 ANQGSEA. The CDR3 contains 13 residues. The chain's CDR3 is CSVDRYRGSGYTF. The CDR3 nucleotides are TGCAGCGTTGATAGGTACAGGGGGTCTGGCTACACCTTC.

The V gene is TRBV7-2, the J gene TRBJ2-1, with 7 bases fitting TRBD2. The germline V gene encodes CDR1 SGHTA and CDR2 FQGNSA. The V gene end was trimmed by 2 bases and the J gene end by 9 bases; junction bases not matched to a gene: 7. This CDR3 region has 14 residues. The CDR3 here is CASSLLGGGLEQFF. The CDR3 DNA sequence: TGTGCCAGCAGCTTATTGGGCGGGGGACTTGAGCAGTTCTTC.

The rearrangement links TRBV6-4 to TRBJ2-3; possibly TRBD2 for D (5 bases). Trimming stripped 3 bases from V and 0 bases from J, with 7 bases between. CDR1 is MRHNA and CDR2 is SNTAGT in the germline V gene. The CDR3 loop spans 14 amino acids. In nucleotides, the CDR3 is TGTGCCAGCAGTGAACGAGGGAGCACAGATACGCAGTATTTT. It encodes CASSERGSTDTQYF.

The V call is TRBV6-6, the J call TRBJ1-1; D not resolved. The V end was cut by 5 bases, the J end by 6 bases, with 13 bases between. Germline CDR1 is MNHNY and CDR2 is SVGAGI (reference sequence). The CDR3 is made up of 13 amino acids. CDR3 protein: CASSLSIGAEAFF. The CDR3 bases are TGTGCCAGCAGTCTATCTATCGGGGCTGAAGCTTTCTTT.

The rearrangement uses TRBV6-4 and TRBJ2-2, with D perhaps TRBD2 (5 bases). Per germline, CDR1 MRHNA and CDR2 SNTAGT. CDR3 size: 14 residues. The germline V and J ends were trimmed by 9 bases and 2 bases, with 13 bases remaining between them. Here the CDR3 reads CASARTRNTGELFF. CDR3 DNA sequence: TGTGCCAGTGCGAGGACTCGTAACACCGGGGAGCTGTTTTTT.

V gene TRBV7-2 combines with J gene TRBJ1-4; D gene unclear. Germline loops: CDR1 SGHTA, CDR2 FQGNSA. There are 15 residues in the CDR3. V was cut by 5 bases and J by 5 bases, with 15 bases left in between. The DNA of the CDR3 is TGTGCCAGCAGCCCTAAGGCGGGCTTAAATGAAAAACTGTTTTTT. Its protein product is CASSPKAGLNEKLFF.

This sequence joins TRBV7-9 and TRBJ2-5; D is undetermined. Trimming removed 7 bases at V and 4 bases at J, with 7 bases between. This CDR3 comprises 11 residues. The germline V gene encodes CDR1 SEHNR and CDR2 FQNEAQ (reference sequence). CDR3 bases: TGTGCCAGCATCGAGATAGAGACCCAGTACTTC. Amino acids: CASIEIETQYF.

The V gene is TRBV11-2, the J gene TRBJ2-7, with a possible D match to TRBD2 (5 bases). The germline V gene encodes CDR1 SGHAT and CDR2 FQNNGV. The CDR3 spans 14 residues. V was clipped by 1 base and J by 5 bases, with 12 bases between them. As DNA, the CDR3 is TGTGCCAGCAGCTTAGTCGGGGTAAGGGACGAGCAGTACTTC. Translated, it gives CASSLVGVRDEQYF.

V and J are TRBV6-6 and TRBJ2-7, with D possibly being TRBD1 (5 bases). The germline V and J ends were trimmed by 0 bases and 6 bases, with 15 bases remaining between them. CDR3 length: 15 amino acids. Looked up from germline, CDR1 is MNHNY and CDR2 is SVGAGI (reference sequence). As DNA, the CDR3 is TGTGCCAGCAGTTACTCGGGAAGGGGTCTGGGCGAGCAGTACTTC. Its protein is CASSYSGRGLGEQYF.

The chain couples TRBV19 to TRBJ1-5; D uncertain. Trimming cost V 5 bases and J 0 bases, with 14 bases left between them. The CDR3 contains 16 residues. The V gene's germline CDR1 is LNHDA and CDR2 SQIVND (reference sequence). CDR3 DNA: TGTGCCAGTAGTCGCTTGGTTCGCACTAGCAATCAGCCCCAGCATTTT. It is translated as CASSRLVRTSNQPQHF.

This sequence joins TRBV19 and TRBJ2-2; D is uncertain. The germline CDR1 and CDR2 sequences are LNHDA and SQIVND (reference sequence). Trimming stripped 1 base from V and 8 bases from J, with 14 bases between. The CDR3 has 15 residues. The CDR3: CASSIVRSGPGELFF. As DNA, the CDR3 is TGTGCCAGTAGTATAGTCAGGTCCGGACCGGGGGAGCTGTTTTTT. Looking up the rest from reference TRBV19 and TRBJ2-2 gives the full variable domain: DGGITQSPKYLFRKEGQNVTLSCEQNLNHDAMYWYRQDPGQGLRLIYYSQIVNDFQKGDIAEGYSVSREKKESFPLTVTSAQKNPTAFYLCASSIVRSGPGELFFGEGSRLTVL.

This clone came up a few times. The chain couples TRBV6-1 to TRBJ2-7, with a tentative D call TRBD2 (5 bases). Germline V gene lookup returns CDR1 MNHNS and CDR2 SASEGT. The CDR3 sequence is 12 residues long. V gave up 7 bases and J gave up 6 bases, with 13 bases separating them. The chain's CDR3 is CASTAHGGEQYF. CDR3 in DNA: TGTGCCAGCACCGCCCATGGAGGCGAGCAGTACTTC.

In nucleotides, the CDR3 is TGTGCCAGCAGCTTCAGGGGGGCTATCGGAGATACGCAGTATTTT. It codes for CASSFRGAIGDTQYF. This chain connects TRBV7-9 to TRBJ2-3; weak D call: TRBD1 (7 bases). CDR3 length: 15 residues. In germline, CDR1 is SEHNR, CDR2 FQNEAQ (reference sequence). Trimming removed 3 bases from V and 5 bases from J, with 15 bases in between.

This chain links TRBV30 with TRBJ1-5; D is ambiguous. This CDR3 comprises 13 residues. V was pared by 3 bases and J by 5 bases, with 11 bases between. CDR1 is GTSNPN and CDR2 is SVGIG in the germline V gene (reference sequence). The CDR3 spells CAWRGDYYQPQHF. CDR3 DNA: TGTGCCTGGAGGGGAGATTACTATCAGCCCCAGCATTTT.

V usage is TRBV30 and J usage is TRBJ1-1; possible D gene TRBD1, 5 bases. Trimming removed 3 bases at V and 8 bases at J, with 13 bases between. Germline V gene sequence: CDR1 GTSNPN, CDR2 SVGIG (reference sequence). There are 12 residues in the CDR3. Written as DNA, the CDR3 is TGTGCCTGGAGGGCTCGACAGTTAGAAGCTTTCTTT. This encodes CAWRARQLEAFF.

The V gene is TRBV10-3, the J gene TRBJ2-7; D not certain. The V gene's germline CDR1 is ENHRY and CDR2 SYGVKD. V was trimmed by 3 bases and J by 3 bases, leaving 9 bases between them. The length of the CDR3 is 13 residues. In DNA, the CDR3 is TGTGCCATCAGTGAACACAGCAACTACGAGCAGTACTTC. Its protein product is CAISEHSNYEQYF.

The chain employs TRBV11-3 and TRBJ2-3, with D perhaps matching TRBD2 (5 bases). This CDR3 spans 13 amino acids. Trimming took off 6 bases at V and 4 bases at J, with 11 bases between the two ends. Germline-derived CDR1 and CDR2 are SGHNT and YENEEA. CDR3 DNA: TGTGCCAGCAGTGGGGAGTTGGCAGATACGCAGTATTTT. This translates into CASSGELADTQYF. Together with reference TRBV11-3 and TRBJ2-3, the CDR3 gives the full variable domain: EAGVVQSPRYKIIEKKQPVAFWCNPISGHNTLYWYLQNLGQGPELLIRYENEEAVDDSQLPKDRFSAERLKGVDSTLKIQPAELGDSAVYLCASSGELADTQYFGPGTRLTVL.

This chain links TRBV10-3 with TRBJ1-1; no reliable D call. The CDR3 has 13 amino acids. The V gene lost 10 bases and the J gene lost 2 bases, with 14 bases spanning the gap. CDR1 ENHRY and CDR2 SYGVKD come from the germline V gene. The CDR3 sequence: CATLNDINTEAFF. CDR3 bases: TGTGCCACCCTAAACGACATAAACACTGAAGCTTTCTTT.